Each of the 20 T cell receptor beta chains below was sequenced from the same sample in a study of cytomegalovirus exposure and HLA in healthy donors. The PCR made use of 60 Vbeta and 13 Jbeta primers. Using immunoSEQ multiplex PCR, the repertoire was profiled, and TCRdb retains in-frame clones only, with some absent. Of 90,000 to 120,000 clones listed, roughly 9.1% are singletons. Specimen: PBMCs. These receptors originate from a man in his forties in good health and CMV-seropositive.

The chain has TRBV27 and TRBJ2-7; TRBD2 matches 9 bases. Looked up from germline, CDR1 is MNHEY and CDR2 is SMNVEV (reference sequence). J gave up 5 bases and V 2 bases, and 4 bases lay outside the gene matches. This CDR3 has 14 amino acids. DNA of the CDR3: TGTGCCAGCAGTTTAGGTAGCGGGAGTCACGAGCAGTACTTC. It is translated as CASSLGSGSHEQYF.

CDR3 loop: CASSQTGTHSYEQYF. The CDR3 region has the DNA TGTGCCAGCAGCCAAACGGGGACACACTCCTACGAGCAGTACTTC. The genes are TRBV9 and TRBJ2-7; D may be TRBD1 (6 bases). Trimming removed 4 bases from V and 0 bases from J, with 14 bases in between. The CDR3 sequence is 15 residues long. Germline CDR1 reads SGDLS; CDR2 reads YYNGEE. The variable domain in full, with the rest retrieved from reference TRBV9 and TRBJ2-7, is DSGVTQTPKHLITATGQRVTLRCSPRSGDLSVYWYQQSLDQGLQFLIQYYNGEERAKGNILERFSAQQFPDLHSELNLSSLELGDSALYFCASSQTGTHSYEQYFGPGTRLTVT.

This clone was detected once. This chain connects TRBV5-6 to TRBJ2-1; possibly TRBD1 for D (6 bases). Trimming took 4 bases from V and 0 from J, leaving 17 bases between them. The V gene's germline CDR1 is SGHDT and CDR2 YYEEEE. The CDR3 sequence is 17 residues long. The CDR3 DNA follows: TGTGCCAGCAGCCGTCTCCAGGGGTTAAACTCCTACAATGAGCAGTTCTTC. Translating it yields CASSRLQGLNSYNEQFF.

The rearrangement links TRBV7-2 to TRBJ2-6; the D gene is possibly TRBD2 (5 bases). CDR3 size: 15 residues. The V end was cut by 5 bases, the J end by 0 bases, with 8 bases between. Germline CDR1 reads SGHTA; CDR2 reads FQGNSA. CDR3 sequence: CASSIEGSGANVLTF. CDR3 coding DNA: TGTGCCAGCAGCATCGAGGGCTCTGGGGCCAACGTCCTGACTTTC.

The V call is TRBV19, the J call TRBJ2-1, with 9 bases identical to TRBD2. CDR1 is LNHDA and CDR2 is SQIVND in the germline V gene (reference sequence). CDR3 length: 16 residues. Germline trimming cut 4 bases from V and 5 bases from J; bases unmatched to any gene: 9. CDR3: CASSTGGLAGNNEQFF. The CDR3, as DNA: TGTGCCAGTAGTACGGGGGGACTAGCTGGAAACAATGAGCAGTTCTTC.

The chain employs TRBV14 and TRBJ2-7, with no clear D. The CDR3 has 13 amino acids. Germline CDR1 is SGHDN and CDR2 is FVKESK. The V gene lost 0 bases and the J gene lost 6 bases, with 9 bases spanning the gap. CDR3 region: CASSQERSVEQYF. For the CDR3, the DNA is TGTGCCAGCAGCCAAGAACGGTCTGTCGAGCAGTACTTC.

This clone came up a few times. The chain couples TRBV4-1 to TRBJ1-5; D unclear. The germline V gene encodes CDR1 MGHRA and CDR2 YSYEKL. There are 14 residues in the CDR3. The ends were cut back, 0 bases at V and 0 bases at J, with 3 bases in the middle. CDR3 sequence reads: CASSQEYSNQPQHF. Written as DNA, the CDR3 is TGCGCCAGCAGCCAAGAATATAGCAATCAGCCCCAGCATTTT.

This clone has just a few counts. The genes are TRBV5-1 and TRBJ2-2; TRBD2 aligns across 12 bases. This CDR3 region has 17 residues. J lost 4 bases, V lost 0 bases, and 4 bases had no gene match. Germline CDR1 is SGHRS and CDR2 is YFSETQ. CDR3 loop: CASSLGGTSGPTGELFF. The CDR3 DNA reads TGCGCCAGCAGCTTGGGGGGGACTAGCGGGCCCACCGGGGAGCTGTTTTTT.

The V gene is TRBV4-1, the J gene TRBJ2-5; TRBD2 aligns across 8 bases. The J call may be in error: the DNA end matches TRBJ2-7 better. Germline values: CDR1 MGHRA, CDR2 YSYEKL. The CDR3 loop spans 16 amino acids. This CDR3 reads CASSQEEAGVDYEQYF. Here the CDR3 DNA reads TGCGCCAGCAGCCAAGAAGAAGCGGGAGTCGACTACGAGCAGTACTTC.

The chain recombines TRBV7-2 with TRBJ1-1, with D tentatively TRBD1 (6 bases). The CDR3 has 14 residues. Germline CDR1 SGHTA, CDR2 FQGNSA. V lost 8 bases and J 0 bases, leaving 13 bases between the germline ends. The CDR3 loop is CASALGGMNTEAFF. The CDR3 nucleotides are TGTGCCAGCGCCCTAGGGGGAATGAACACTGAAGCTTTCTTT.

The CDR3 coding sequence is TGTGCCAGCAGTTTAAATTCGGGAGTAGGTACAGATACGCAGTATTTT. This encodes CASSLNSGVGTDTQYF. The chain employs TRBV28 and TRBJ2-3; D might be TRBD2 (6 bases). The ends were cut back, 2 bases at V and 3 bases at J, with 15 bases in the middle. The CDR3 contains 16 residues. Looked up from germline, CDR1 is MDHEN and CDR2 is SYDVKM.

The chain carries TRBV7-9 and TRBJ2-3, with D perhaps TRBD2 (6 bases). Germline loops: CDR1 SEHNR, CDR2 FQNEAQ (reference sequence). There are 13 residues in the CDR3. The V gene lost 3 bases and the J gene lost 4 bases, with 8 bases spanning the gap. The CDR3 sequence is CASSFGGPDTQYF. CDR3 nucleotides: TGTGCCAGCAGCTTTGGAGGGCCAGATACGCAGTATTTT.

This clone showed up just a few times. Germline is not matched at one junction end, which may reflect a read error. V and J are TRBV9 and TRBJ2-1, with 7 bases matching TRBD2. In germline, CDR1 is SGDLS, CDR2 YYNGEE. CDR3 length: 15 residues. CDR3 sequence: CASSVDREGRNDQFF. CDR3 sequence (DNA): TGTGCCAGCAGCGTAGATAGGGAGGGCCGCAATGATCAGTTCTTC.

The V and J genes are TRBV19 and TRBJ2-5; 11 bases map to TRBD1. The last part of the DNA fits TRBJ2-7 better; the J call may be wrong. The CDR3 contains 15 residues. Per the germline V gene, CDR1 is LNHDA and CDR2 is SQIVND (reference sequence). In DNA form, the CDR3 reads TGTGCCAGTAGACTGGGACAGGGGGGATCCTACGAGCAGTACTTC. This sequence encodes CASRLGQGGSYEQYF.

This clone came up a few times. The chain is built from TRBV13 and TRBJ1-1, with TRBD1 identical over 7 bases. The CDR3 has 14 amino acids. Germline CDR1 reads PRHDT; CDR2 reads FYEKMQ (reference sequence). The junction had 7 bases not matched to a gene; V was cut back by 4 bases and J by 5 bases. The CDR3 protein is CASSSRTGKTEAFF. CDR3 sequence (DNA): TGTGCCAGCAGCTCAAGGACAGGAAAAACTGAAGCTTTCTTT. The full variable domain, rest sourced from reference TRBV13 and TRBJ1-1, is AAGVIQSPRHLIKEKRETATLKCYPIPRHDTVYWYQQGPGQDPQFLISFYEKMQSDKGSIPDRFSAQQFSDYHSELNMSSLELGDSALYFCASSSRTGKTEAFFGQGTRLTVV.

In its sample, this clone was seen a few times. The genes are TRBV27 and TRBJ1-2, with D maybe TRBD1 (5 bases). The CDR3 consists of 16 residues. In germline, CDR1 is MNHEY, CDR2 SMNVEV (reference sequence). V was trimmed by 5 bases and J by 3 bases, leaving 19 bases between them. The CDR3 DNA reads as TGTGCCAGCAGTCTTACCTTCGATGACAGATACTATGGCTACACCTTC. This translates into CASSLTFDDRYYGYTF.

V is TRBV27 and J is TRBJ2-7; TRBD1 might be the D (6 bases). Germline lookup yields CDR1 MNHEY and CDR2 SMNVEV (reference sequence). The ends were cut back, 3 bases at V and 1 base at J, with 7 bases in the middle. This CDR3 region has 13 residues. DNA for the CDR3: TGTGCCAGCAGTTTGGGGGCTTCCTACGAGCAGTACTTC. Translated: CASSLGASYEQYF.

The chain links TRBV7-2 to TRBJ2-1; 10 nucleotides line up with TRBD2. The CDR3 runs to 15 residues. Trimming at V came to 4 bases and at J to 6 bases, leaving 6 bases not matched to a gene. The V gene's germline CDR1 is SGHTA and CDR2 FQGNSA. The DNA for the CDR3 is TGTGCCAGCAGCTCACAGCGGGAGGGCCGCAATGAGCAGTTCTTC. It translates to CASSSQREGRNEQFF.

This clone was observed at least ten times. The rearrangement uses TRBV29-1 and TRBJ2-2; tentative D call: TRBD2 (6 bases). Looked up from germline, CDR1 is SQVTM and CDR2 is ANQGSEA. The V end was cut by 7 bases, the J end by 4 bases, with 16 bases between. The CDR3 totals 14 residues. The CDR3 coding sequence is TGCAGCGCAGCCGGGACTCAATTCACCGGGGAGCTGTTTTTT. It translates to CSAAGTQFTGELFF.

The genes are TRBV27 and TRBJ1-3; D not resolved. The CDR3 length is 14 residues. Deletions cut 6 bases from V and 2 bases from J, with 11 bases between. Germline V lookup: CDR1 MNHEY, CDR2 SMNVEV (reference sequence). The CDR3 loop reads CASSKLMAGNTIYF. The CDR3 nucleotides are TGTGCCAGCAGCAAGCTTATGGCTGGAAACACCATATATTTT.